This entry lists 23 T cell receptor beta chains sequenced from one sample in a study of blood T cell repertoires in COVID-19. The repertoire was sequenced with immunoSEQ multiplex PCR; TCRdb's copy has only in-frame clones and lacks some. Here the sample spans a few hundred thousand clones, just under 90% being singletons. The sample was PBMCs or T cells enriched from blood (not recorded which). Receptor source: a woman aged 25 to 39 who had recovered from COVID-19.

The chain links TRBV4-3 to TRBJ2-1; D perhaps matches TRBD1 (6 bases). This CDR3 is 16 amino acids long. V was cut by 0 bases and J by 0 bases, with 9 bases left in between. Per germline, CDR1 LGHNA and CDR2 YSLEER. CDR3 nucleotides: TGCGCCAGCAGCCAAGAGACAGGTGACTCCTACAATGAGCAGTTCTTC. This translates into CASSQETGDSYNEQFF.

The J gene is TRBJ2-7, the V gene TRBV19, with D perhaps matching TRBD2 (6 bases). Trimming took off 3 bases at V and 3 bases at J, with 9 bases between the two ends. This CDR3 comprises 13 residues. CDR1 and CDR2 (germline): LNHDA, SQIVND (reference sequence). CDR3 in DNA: TGTGCCAGTAGTATTACTAGCATCTACGAGCAGTACTTC. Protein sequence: CASSITSIYEQYF.

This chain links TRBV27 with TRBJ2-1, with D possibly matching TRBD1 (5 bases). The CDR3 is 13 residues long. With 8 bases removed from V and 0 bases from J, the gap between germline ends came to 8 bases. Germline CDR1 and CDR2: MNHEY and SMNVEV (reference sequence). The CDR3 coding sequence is TGTGCCAGCGGAGACAGCTCCTACAATGAGCAGTTCTTC. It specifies CASGDSSYNEQFF.

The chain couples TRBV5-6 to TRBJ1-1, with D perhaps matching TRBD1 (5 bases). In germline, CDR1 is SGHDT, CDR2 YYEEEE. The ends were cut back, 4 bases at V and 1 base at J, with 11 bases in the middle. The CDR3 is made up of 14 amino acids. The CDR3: CASSADTWNTEAFF. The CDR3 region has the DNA TGTGCCAGCAGCGCGGACACCTGGAACACTGAAGCTTTCTTT.

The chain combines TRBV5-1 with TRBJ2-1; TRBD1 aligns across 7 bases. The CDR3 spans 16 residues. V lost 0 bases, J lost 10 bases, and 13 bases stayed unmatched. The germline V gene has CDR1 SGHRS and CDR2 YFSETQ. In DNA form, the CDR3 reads TGCGCCAGCAGCTTGGTTGGGACAGACTTTTTTGAAGAGCAGTTCTTC. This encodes CASSLVGTDFFEEQFF.

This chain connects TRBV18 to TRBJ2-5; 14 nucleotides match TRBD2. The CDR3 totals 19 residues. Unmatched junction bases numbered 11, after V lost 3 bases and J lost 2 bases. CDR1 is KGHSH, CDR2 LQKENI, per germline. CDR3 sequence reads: CASSPSGTSGSLRQETQYF. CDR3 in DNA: TGTGCCAGCTCACCCTCCGGGACTAGCGGGAGTCTTCGTCAAGAGACCCAGTACTTC.

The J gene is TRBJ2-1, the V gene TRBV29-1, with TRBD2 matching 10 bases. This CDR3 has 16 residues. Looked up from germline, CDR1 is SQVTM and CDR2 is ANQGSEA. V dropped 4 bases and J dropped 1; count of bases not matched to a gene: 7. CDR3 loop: CSVVGLAGESYNEQFF. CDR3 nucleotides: TGCAGCGTTGTAGGGCTAGCGGGAGAATCCTACAATGAGCAGTTCTTC.

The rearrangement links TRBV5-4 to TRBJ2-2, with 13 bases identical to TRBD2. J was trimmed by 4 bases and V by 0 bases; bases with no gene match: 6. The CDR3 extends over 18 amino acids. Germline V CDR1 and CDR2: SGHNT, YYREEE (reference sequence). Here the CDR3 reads CASSLGLAGGSRTGELFF. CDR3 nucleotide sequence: TGTGCCAGCAGCTTGGGACTAGCGGGAGGTAGTCGCACCGGGGAGCTGTTTTTT.

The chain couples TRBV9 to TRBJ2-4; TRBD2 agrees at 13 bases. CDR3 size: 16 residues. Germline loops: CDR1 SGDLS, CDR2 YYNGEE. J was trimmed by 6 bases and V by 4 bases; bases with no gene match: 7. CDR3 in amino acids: CASSPGTSGNRNIQYF. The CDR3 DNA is TGTGCCAGCAGCCCCGGGACTAGCGGGAACAGAAACATTCAGTACTTC.

CDR3 sequence: CASSLSGFSYNEQFF. As DNA, the CDR3 is TGTGCCAGCAGCTTAAGCGGGTTCTCCTACAATGAGCAGTTCTTC. The chain links TRBV7-9 to TRBJ2-1, with D perhaps TRBD2 (6 bases). The V end was cut by 2 bases, the J end by 0 bases, with 8 bases between. Germline CDR1 is SEHNR and CDR2 is FQNEAQ (reference sequence). The CDR3 length is 15 residues.

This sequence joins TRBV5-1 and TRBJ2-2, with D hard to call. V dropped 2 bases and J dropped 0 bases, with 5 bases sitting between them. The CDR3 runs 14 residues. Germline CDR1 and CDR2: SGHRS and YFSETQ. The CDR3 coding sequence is TGCGCCAGCAGCTTAGCTTCGAACACCGGGGAGCTGTTTTTT. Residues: CASSLASNTGELFF.

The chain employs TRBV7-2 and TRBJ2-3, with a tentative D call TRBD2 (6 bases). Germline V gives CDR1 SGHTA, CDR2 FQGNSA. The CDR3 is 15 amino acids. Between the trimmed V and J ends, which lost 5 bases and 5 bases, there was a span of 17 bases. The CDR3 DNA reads TGTGCCAGCAGCCCCCCCCGGACTACAGGAGATACGCAGTATTTT. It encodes CASSPPRTTGDTQYF.

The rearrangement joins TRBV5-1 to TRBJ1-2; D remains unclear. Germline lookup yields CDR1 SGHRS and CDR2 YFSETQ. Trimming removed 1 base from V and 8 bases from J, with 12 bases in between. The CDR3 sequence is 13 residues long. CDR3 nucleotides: TGCGCCAGCAGCTTGAGCCTGACATGGGGCTACACCTTC. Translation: CASSLSLTWGYTF.

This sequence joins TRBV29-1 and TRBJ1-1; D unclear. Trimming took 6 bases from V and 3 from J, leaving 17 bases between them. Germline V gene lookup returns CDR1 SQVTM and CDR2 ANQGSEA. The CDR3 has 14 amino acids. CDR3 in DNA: TGCAGCGTGACTCACTCTACTCGGGACACTGAAGCTTTCTTT. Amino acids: CSVTHSTRDTEAFF.

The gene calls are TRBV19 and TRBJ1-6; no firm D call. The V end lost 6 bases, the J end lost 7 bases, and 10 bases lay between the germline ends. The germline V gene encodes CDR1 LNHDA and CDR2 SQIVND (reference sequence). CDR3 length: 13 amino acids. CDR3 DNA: TGTGCCAGTAGCACCGAGGAAAATTCACCCCTCCACTTT. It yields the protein CASSTEENSPLHF.

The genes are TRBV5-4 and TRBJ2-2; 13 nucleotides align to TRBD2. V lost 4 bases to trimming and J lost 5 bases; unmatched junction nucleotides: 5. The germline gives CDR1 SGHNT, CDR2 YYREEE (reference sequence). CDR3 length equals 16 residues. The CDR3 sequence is CASSKGLAGPTGELFF. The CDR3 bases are TGTGCCAGCAGCAAGGGACTAGCGGGACCAACCGGGGAGCTGTTTTTT. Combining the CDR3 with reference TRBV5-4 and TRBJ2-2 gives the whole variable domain ETGVTQSPTHLIKTRGQQVTLRCSSQSGHNTVSWYQQALGQGPQFIFQYYREEENGRGNFPPRFSGLQFPNYSSELNVNALELDDSALYLCASSKGLAGPTGELFFGEGSRLTVL.

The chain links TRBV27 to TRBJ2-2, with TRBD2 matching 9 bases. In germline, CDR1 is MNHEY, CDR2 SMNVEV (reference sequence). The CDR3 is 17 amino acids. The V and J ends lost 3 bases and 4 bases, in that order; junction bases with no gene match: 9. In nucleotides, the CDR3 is TGTGCCAGCAGTTTTAGGCGGGAGGGCCGAGGCACCGGGGAGCTGTTTTTT. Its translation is CASSFRREGRGTGELFF.

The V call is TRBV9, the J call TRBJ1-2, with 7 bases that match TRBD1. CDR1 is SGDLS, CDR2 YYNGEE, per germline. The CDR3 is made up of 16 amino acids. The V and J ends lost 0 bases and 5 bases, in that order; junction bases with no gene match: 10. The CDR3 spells CASSVDSQAGGYGYTF. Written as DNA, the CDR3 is TGTGCCAGCAGCGTAGACTCTCAGGCAGGGGGATATGGCTACACCTTC.

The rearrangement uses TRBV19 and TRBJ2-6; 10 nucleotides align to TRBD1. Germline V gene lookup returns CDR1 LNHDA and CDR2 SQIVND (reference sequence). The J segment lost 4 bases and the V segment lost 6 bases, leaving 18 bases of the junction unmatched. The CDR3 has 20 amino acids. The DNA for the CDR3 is TGTGCCAGTAGCACCGCCCTGGCGGGACAGGGGATATCGGGGGCCAACGTCCTGACTTTC. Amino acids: CASSTALAGQGISGANVLTF.

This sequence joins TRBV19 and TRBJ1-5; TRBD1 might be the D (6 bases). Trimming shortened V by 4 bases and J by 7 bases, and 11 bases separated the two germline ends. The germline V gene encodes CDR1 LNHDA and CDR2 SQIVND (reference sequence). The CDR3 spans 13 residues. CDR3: CASSSQGRQPQHF. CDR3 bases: TGTGCCAGTAGTAGCCAGGGGAGACAGCCCCAGCATTTT.

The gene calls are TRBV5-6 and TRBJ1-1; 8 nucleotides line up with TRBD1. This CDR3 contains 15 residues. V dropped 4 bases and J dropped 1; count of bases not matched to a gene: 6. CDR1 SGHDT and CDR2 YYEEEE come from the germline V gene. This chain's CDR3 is CASSHQGAWNTEAFF. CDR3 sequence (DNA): TGTGCCAGCAGCCATCAGGGGGCCTGGAACACTGAAGCTTTCTTT.

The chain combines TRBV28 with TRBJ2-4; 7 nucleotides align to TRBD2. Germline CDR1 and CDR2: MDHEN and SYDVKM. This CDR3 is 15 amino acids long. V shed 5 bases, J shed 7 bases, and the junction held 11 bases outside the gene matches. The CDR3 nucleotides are TGTGCCAGCAGTCCCCCGCGGCGGGGAGGGAACATTCAGTACTTC. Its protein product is CASSPPRRGGNIQYF. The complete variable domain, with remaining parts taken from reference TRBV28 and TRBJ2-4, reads DVKVTQSSRYLVKRTGEKVFLECVQDMDHENMFWYRQDPGLGLRLIYFSYDVKMKEKGDIPEGYSVSREKKERFSLILESASTNQTSMYLCASSPPRRGGNIQYFGAGTRLSVL.

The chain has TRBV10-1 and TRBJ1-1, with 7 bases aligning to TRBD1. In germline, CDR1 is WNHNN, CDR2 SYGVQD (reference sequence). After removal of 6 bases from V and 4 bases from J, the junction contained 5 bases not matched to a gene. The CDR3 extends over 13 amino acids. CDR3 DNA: TGCGCCAGCAGCCCCCCAGGGGGCACTGAAGCTTTCTTT. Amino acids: CASSPPGGTEAFF.